These 26 T cell receptor beta chains were all obtained from the same sample, sequenced in a study of T-cell reconstitution after alpha-beta-depleted transplantation in children. Preparation of the TCRbeta library involved a method that used unique molecular identifiers. One entry per CDR3 protein results from TCRdb running MiXCR on the PCR reads. The sample consists of about 980,000 distinct CDR3 sequences, under 30% of them appearing once. The sequences come from PBMCs, mostly from graft donor cells, collected 360 days after TCRalphabeta/CD19-depleted stem cell transplant. The receptors were sampled from a boy less than two years old who had a stem cell transplant for SCID, so the T cells may come from the graft donor.

The rearrangement links TRBV7-9 to TRBJ1-3; D call uncertain. CDR1 is SEHNR, CDR2 FQNEAQ, per germline (reference sequence). The ends were cut back, 3 bases at V and 2 bases at J, with 8 bases in the middle. The CDR3 runs to 14 residues. For the CDR3, the DNA is TGTGCCAGCAGCTTCGCCGGGACTGGAAACACCATATATTTT. The encoded protein is CASSFAGTGNTIYF.

The chain has TRBV15 and TRBJ1-4; a weak D match, TRBD1 (5 bases). This CDR3 has 15 residues. V dropped 3 bases and J dropped 7 bases, with 15 bases sitting between them. Germline values: CDR1 LNHNV, CDR2 YYDKDF (reference sequence). CDR3 in amino acids: CATSSHPGYGEKLFF. In DNA, the CDR3 is TGTGCCACCAGCAGCCACCCAGGGTATGGTGAAAAACTGTTTTTT.

This clonotype was found a few times. CDR3 nucleotides: TGCAGTGCTAGAGATAGGCGGGATGACGAGCAGTACTTC. Translating it yields CSARDRRDDEQYF. The chain couples TRBV20-1 to TRBJ2-7, with a weak D call TRBD2 (6 bases). The CDR3 is 13 amino acids. Germline CDR1 reads DFQATT; CDR2 reads SNEGSKA (reference sequence). With 0 bases removed from V and 5 bases from J, the gap between germline ends came to 11 bases.

CDR3: CSARKGPSLGEQYF. The CDR3, as DNA: TGCAGTGCTAGAAAGGGCCCGTCCCTCGGGGAGCAGTACTTC. The chain links TRBV20-1 to TRBJ2-7; no firm D call. The V end was cut by 2 bases, the J end by 7 bases, with 18 bases between. There are 14 residues in the CDR3. The germline V gene has CDR1 DFQATT and CDR2 SNEGSKA (reference sequence).

The chain has TRBV13 and TRBJ2-2; no clear D gene. In germline, CDR1 is PRHDT, CDR2 FYEKMQ (reference sequence). This CDR3 comprises 17 residues. Trimming stripped 3 bases from V and 0 bases from J, with 14 bases between. The CDR3 sequence is CASSFSSYGPNTGELFF. The CDR3 DNA reads as TGTGCCAGCAGCTTTTCGTCCTACGGGCCGAACACCGGGGAGCTGTTTTTT.

The chain combines TRBV4-2 with TRBJ1-1; D perhaps matches TRBD1 (5 bases). Germline CDR1 and CDR2: LGHNA and YNFKEQ. The CDR3 has 16 residues. The V end lost 1 base, the J end lost 3 bases, and 15 bases lay between the germline ends. CDR3 amino acids: CASSQAAGGDDTEAFF. For the CDR3, the DNA is TGTGCCAGCAGCCAAGCAGCCGGGGGGGATGACACTGAAGCTTTCTTT.

The chain is built from TRBV28 and TRBJ2-5; D perhaps matches TRBD2 (6 bases). Trimming removed 9 bases at V and 4 bases at J, with 21 bases between. The CDR3 is 15 residues long. In germline, CDR1 is MDHEN, CDR2 SYDVKM. The CDR3 sequence is CASINGGGSGETQYF. Here the CDR3 DNA reads TGTGCCAGTATTAACGGGGGAGGTTCAGGAGAGACCCAGTACTTC.

This clonotype was seen a few times. This chain uses TRBV12-3 or TRBV12-4 with TRBJ1-1; TRBD1 might be the D (6 bases). V was cut by 5 bases and J by 3 bases, with 13 bases left in between. The CDR3 is 14 residues long. CDR3 in DNA: TGTGCCAGCAGTGAACAGGGAGGGCACACTGAAGCTTTCTTT. Amino acid sequence: CASSEQGGHTEAFF.

This clonotype came up a few times. The rearrangement joins TRBV3-1 to TRBJ1-2; D uncertain. The CDR3 has 13 amino acids. V lost 1 base, J lost 6 bases, and 9 bases lay in between. Germline loops: CDR1 LGHDT, CDR2 YNNKEL (reference sequence). CDR3 protein: CASSQGVRDGYTF. DNA of the CDR3: TGTGCCAGCAGCCAAGGAGTGAGAGATGGCTACACCTTC.

The V and J genes are TRBV5-1 and TRBJ2-3; D might be TRBD2 (5 bases). CDR3 length: 13 residues. With 4 bases removed from V and 2 bases from J, the gap between germline ends came to 8 bases. Germline V CDR1 and CDR2: SGHRS, YFSETQ. The CDR3 loop is CASSVRDTDTQYF. The CDR3 DNA reads as TGCGCCAGCAGCGTACGGGACACAGATACGCAGTATTTT.

The chain uses TRBV20-1 and TRBJ2-4; 9 bases align to TRBD1. The germline V gene encodes CDR1 DFQATT and CDR2 SNEGSKA (reference sequence). CDR3 length: 16 amino acids. V shed 3 bases and J 0 bases; nucleotides not matched to a gene: 6. The CDR3 DNA reads TGCAGTGCTAGGGGGGAACAGGGGGCAGCCAAAAACATTCAGTACTTC. Protein sequence: CSARGEQGAAKNIQYF.

This clonotype was detected only a few times. The chain couples TRBV12-3 or TRBV12-4 to TRBJ2-6; possibly TRBD1 for D (5 bases). V lost 2 bases and J 0 bases, leaving 14 bases between the germline ends. CDR3 length equals 18 residues. CDR3 DNA sequence: TGTGCCAGCAGTTTAATGGACATCCTTTACTCTGGGGCCAACGTCCTGACTTTC. Translation: CASSLMDILYSGANVLTF.

The chain uses TRBV6-5 and TRBJ1-2; TRBD1 matches at 7 bases. This CDR3 is 13 amino acids long. Germline-derived CDR1 and CDR2 are MNHEY and SVGAGI. V gave up 2 bases and J gave up 7 bases; unmatched junction bases: 4. The CDR3 sequence is CASSYEGAFGYTF. The CDR3 DNA reads as TGTGCCAGCAGTTACGAGGGGGCCTTTGGCTACACCTTC.

This clonotype has more than one count but fewer than ten. The chain links TRBV9 to TRBJ2-1; TRBD2 agrees at 9 bases. There are 15 residues in the CDR3. V gave up 7 bases and J gave up 5 bases; unmatched junction bases: 10. Per germline, CDR1 SGDLS and CDR2 YYNGEE. The CDR3 sequence: CASHRAGGPDNEQFF. In DNA, the CDR3 is TGTGCCAGCCACAGAGCGGGGGGCCCGGACAATGAGCAGTTCTTC.

This clonotype came up once. This chain uses TRBV12-3 or TRBV12-4 with TRBJ2-1, with 12 bases lining up with TRBD2. This CDR3 is 15 amino acids long. The ends lost 7 bases at V and 2 bases at J; junction bases unmatched: 3. CDR3 DNA: TGTGCCAGCATTCCTAGCGGGGGGGCCTACAATGAGCAGTTCTTC. It encodes CASIPSGGAYNEQFF.

This clonotype was seen only a few times. The gene calls are TRBV20-1 and TRBJ2-1; D is unclear. Germline V gene sequence: CDR1 DFQATT, CDR2 SNEGSKA (reference sequence). V was cut by 6 bases and J by 8 bases, with 11 bases left in between. The CDR3 contains 11 residues. The CDR3 nucleotides are TGCAGTGCCCAGCACGTGCATGAGCAGTTCTTC. Its translation: CSAQHVHEQFF.

This clonotype was seen only a few times. This chain joins TRBV6-5 and TRBJ1-3, with a tentative D call TRBD1 (5 bases). The V gene lost 2 bases and the J gene lost 2 bases, with 13 bases spanning the gap. This CDR3 contains 16 residues. Germline lookup yields CDR1 MNHEY and CDR2 SVGAGI. The chain's CDR3 is CASSYRAGSPGNTIYF. The CDR3 DNA reads TGTGCCAGCAGTTACCGCGCAGGGTCTCCTGGAAACACCATATATTTT.

This clonotype has more than one count but fewer than ten. The chain couples TRBV6-2 or TRBV6-3 to TRBJ2-3; the D gene is possibly TRBD2 (5 bases). Trimming removed 2 bases from V and 6 bases from J, with 12 bases in between. Germline V CDR1 and CDR2: MNHEY, SVGEGT. The CDR3 has 14 amino acids. Here the CDR3 reads CASSYGSVVDTQYF. CDR3 nucleotides: TGTGCCAGCAGTTACGGGAGCGTCGTGGATACGCAGTATTTT.

Only a few counts were recorded for this clonotype. The V call is TRBV6-5, the J call TRBJ2-3; D perhaps matches TRBD2 (7 bases). With 2 bases removed from V and 2 bases from J, the gap between germline ends came to 17 bases. The CDR3 is made up of 17 amino acids. Germline lookup yields CDR1 MNHEY and CDR2 SVGAGI. In nucleotides, the CDR3 is TGTGCCAGCAGTTACCGACCGGGCGGGGGCTTCACAGATACGCAGTATTTT. It specifies CASSYRPGGGFTDTQYF.

The gene calls are TRBV7-2 and TRBJ1-4, with a tentative D call TRBD1 (6 bases). The CDR3 runs 14 residues. Per the germline V gene, CDR1 is SGHTA and CDR2 is FQGNSA. Trimming took 4 bases from V and 8 from J, leaving 14 bases between them. Here the CDR3 DNA reads TGTGCCAGCAGCTCGACAGGTTCAGGGGAAAAACTGTTTTTT. Its translation: CASSSTGSGEKLFF.

This clonotype was seen a few times. The chain has TRBV12-3 or TRBV12-4 and TRBJ2-2; D is uncertain. The CDR3 totals 15 residues. Trimming stripped 7 bases from V and 1 base from J, with 13 bases between. CDR3 nucleotides: TGTGCCAGCATCCACTTCGGGTGGAACACCGGGGAGCTGTTTTTT. Translated, it gives CASIHFGWNTGELFF.

This clonotype occurred a few times. This chain links TRBV20-1 with TRBJ2-2, with 7 bases aligning to TRBD1. CDR1 and CDR2 (germline): DFQATT, SNEGSKA (reference sequence). The V gene end was trimmed by 7 bases and the J gene end by 4 bases; junction bases not matched to a gene: 12. This CDR3 is built from 15 residues. This CDR3 is CSVKRGPKFTGELFF. For the CDR3, the DNA is TGCAGTGTCAAGAGGGGGCCGAAATTCACCGGGGAGCTGTTTTTT.

A few counts support this clonotype. The chain links TRBV5-1 to TRBJ2-3, with D perhaps TRBD2 (5 bases). Germline V gene data show CDR1 as SGHRS and CDR2 as YFSETQ. Trimming pared 6 bases from V and 6 bases from J, leaving 17 bases between. The CDR3 has 14 amino acids. CDR3 sequence reads: CASKLGVTTDTQYF. The CDR3 DNA is TGCGCCAGCAAGCTCGGGGTTACGACTGATACGCAGTATTTT.

In this sample, this clonotype turned up a few times. V is TRBV29-1 and J is TRBJ2-2; no definite D call. Germline lookup yields CDR1 SQVTM and CDR2 ANQGSEA. V was pared by 4 bases and J by 0 bases, with 3 bases between. The CDR3 runs to 12 residues. CDR3 in DNA: TGCAGCGTTGTACCGAACACCGGGGAGCTGTTTTTT. Residues: CSVVPNTGELFF.

There are a few counts of this clonotype. The chain recombines TRBV7-9 with TRBJ1-5; unclear D gene. Germline lookup yields CDR1 SEHNR and CDR2 FQNEAQ (reference sequence). The CDR3 sequence is 17 residues long. V lost 3 bases and J lost 7, with 22 bases in between. The CDR3 nucleotides read TGTGCCAGCAGCTTGTATCAGGAACCGGGTGTTGGGCAGCCCCAGCATTTT. Its translation is CASSLYQEPGVGQPQHF.

This chain links TRBV20-1 with TRBJ2-1; D tentatively fits TRBD1 or TRBD2 (6 bases each). Trimming left V 0 bases short and J 0 bases short, with 15 bases between. From germline, CDR1 is DFQATT and CDR2 SNEGSKA (reference sequence). CDR3 length equals 17 residues. This chain's CDR3 is CSARDWGAFSSYNEQFF. Here the CDR3 DNA reads TGCAGTGCTAGAGATTGGGGGGCCTTTAGCTCCTACAATGAGCAGTTCTTC.